This TCR beta chain came from a study of cytomegalovirus exposure and HLA in healthy donors. Study-wide results and limits: Reportedly, a later analysis found an Asian-associated ancestry cluster had fewer N-insertions than the roughly 700-donor mean.

60 Vbeta and 13 Jbeta primers were used in PCR. The table came from immunoSEQ multiplex PCR; TCRdb's copy has only in-frame clones and leaves some out. Counted here are 200,000 to 250,000 clones, 85% to 90% occurring once; the ten biggest clones make up roughly 1.3%. The germline CDR1 and CDR2 sequences are SGHTA and FQGNSA. The CDR3 totals 15 residues. The V and J ends lost 2 bases and 4 bases, in that order; junction bases with no gene match: 6. In regard to this clone: Its antigen is still unknown.

Though nominally healthy at sampling, donors likely had unrecorded immune exposures. The J gene is TRBJ2-7, the V gene TRBV7-2, with TRBD2 identical over 9 bases. Material: PBMCs. This clonotype was sampled from a human donor in good health. The CDR3 sequence: CASSLSSGRVYEQYF. CDR3 DNA sequence: TGTGCCAGCAGCTTAAGTAGCGGGAGAGTTTACGAGCAGTACTTC.